This T cell receptor (beta chain) stems from a study of shared clonotypes between healthy human individuals. Across the whole study: Three plates each covered CD4 naive and memory; CD8 naive two, CD8 memory one. Study-wide points: Among non-shared clonotypes, generation probabilities were lower than among those shared by all four donors.

Healthy and HIV-negative, the adult donors had no recent acute infections or vaccinations. The study drew all its donors from Caucasian adults living in Nashville, Tennessee. Concerning this clone: The antigen is not known.

The method was immunoSEQ multiplex PCR; TCRdb's version includes in-frame clones alone and lacks a portion of them. The sample shows roughly 1.4 million clones, just under 99% of them seen only once. Trimming cost V 7 bases and J 3 bases, with 16 bases left between them. There are 14 residues in the CDR3. Germline V gives CDR1 MNHNS, CDR2 SASEGT. This chain links TRBV6-1 with TRBJ2-7; D not resolved. This TCR was recovered from a man between 25 and 39 years old in good health. Sequenced sample: naive CD4+ T cells sorted from blood. Subset given: CD45RA+ positively selected. DNA of the CDR3: TGTGCCAGCAAGTTGGACGGAACCTTCTACGAGCAGTACTTC. It specifies CASKLDGTFYEQYF.